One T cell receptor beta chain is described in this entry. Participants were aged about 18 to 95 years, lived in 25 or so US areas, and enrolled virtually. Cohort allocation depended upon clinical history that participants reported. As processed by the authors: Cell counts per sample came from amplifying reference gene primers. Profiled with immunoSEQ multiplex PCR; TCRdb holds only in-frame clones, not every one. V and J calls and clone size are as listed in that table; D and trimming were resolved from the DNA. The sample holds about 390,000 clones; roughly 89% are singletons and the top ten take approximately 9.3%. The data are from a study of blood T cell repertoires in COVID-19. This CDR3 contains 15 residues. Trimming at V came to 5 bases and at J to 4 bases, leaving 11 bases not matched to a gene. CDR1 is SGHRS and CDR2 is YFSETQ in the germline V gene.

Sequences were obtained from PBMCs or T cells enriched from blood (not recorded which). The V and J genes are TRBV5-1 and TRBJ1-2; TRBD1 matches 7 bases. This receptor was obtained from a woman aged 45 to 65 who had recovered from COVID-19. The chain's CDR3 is CASRDQTGTIYGYTF. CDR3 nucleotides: TGCGCCAGCAGGGACCAGACAGGGACGATCTATGGCTACACCTTC.